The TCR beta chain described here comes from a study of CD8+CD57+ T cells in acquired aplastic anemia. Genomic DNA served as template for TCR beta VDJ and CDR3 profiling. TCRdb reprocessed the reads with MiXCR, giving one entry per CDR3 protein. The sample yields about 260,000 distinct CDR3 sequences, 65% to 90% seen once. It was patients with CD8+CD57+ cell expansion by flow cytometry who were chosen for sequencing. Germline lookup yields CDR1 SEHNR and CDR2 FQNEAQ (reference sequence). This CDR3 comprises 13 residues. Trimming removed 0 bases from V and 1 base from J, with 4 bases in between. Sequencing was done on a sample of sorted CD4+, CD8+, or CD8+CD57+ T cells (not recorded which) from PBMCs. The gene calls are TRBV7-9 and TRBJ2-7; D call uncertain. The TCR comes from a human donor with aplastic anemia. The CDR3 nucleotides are TGTGCCAGCAGCTTAGCCCTGTCCTACGAGCAGTACTTC. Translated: CASSLALSYEQYF.